This T cell receptor (beta chain) was recovered during a study of blood T cell repertoires in COVID-19. Method: immunoSEQ multiplex PCR; TCRdb's copy keeps in-frame clones and lacks some. Here the sample spans almost 400,000 clones, 88% being singletons. What was sequenced was PBMCs or T cells enriched from blood (not recorded which). The source of this sequence is a woman aged 25 to 45 with acute COVID-19.

Written as DNA, the CDR3 is TGTGCCAGCCGCGCTGTGATTATGAACACTGAAGCTTTCTTT. Encoded protein: CASRAVIMNTEAFF. This chain links TRBV2 with TRBJ1-1; no firm D call. The germline gives CDR1 SNHLY, CDR2 FYNNEI. Trimming stripped 8 bases from V and 0 bases from J, with 13 bases between. The CDR3 totals 14 residues.